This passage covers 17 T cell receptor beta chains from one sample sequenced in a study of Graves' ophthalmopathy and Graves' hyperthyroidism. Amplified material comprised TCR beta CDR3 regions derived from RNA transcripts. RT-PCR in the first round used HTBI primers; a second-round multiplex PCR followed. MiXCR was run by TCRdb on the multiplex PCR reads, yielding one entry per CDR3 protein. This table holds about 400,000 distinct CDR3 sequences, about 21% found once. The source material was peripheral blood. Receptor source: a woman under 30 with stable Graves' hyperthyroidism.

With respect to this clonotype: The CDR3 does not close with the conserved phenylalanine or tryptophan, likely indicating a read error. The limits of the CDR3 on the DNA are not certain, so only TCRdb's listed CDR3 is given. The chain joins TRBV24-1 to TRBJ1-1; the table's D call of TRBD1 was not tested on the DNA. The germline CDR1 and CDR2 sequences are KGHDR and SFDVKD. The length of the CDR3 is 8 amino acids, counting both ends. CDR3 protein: CANDRRGN.

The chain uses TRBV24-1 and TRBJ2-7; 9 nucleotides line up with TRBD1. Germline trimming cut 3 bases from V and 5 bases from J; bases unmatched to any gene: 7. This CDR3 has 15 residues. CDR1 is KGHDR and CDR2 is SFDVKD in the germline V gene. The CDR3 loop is CATSDPNRGRNEQYF. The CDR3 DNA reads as TGTGCCACCAGTGATCCCAACAGGGGGCGCAACGAGCAGTACTTC.

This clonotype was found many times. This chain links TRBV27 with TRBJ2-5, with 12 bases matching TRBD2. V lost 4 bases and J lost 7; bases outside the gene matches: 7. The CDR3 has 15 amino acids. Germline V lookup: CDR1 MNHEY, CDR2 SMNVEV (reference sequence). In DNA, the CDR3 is TGTGCCAGCAGTTCAAGGACTAGCGGGAAGGGGACCCAGTACTTC. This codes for CASSSRTSGKGTQYF.

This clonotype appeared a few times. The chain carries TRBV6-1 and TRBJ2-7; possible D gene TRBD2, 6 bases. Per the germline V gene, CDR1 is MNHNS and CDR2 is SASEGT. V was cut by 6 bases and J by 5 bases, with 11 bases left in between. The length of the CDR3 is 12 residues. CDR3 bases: TGTGCCAGCAGCGGGGGTTGGGACGAGCAGTACTTC. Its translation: CASSGGWDEQYF.

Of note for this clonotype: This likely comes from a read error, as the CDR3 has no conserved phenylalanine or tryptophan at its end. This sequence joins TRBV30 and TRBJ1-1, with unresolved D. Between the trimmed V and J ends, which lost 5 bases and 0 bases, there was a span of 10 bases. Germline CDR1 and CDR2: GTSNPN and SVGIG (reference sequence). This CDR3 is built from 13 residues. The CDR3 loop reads CAWSRVMNTEAFY. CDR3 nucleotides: TGTGCCTGGTCTAGGGTGATGAACACTGAAGCTTTCTAT.

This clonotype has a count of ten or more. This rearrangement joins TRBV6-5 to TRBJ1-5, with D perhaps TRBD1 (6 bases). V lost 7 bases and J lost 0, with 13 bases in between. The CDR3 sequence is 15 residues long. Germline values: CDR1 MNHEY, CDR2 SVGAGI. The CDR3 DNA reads TGTGCCAGCACCCACCGGGACACTAGCAATCAGCCCCAGCATTTT. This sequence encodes CASTHRDTSNQPQHF.

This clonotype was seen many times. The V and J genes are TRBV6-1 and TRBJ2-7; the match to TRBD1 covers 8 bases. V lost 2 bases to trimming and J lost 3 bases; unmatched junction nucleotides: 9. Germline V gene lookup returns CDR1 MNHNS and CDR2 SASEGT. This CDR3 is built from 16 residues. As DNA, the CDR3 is TGTGCCAGCAGTGAACGACAGGGGCTTCGACGCTACGAGCAGTACTTC. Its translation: CASSERQGLRRYEQYF.

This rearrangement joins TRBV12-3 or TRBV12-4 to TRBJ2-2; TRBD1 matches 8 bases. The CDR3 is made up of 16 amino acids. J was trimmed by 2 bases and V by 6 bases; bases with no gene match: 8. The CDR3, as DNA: TGTGCCAGCAGACCAAGGGCAGGGGGCAACACCGGGGAGCTGTTTTTT. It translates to CASRPRAGGNTGELFF.

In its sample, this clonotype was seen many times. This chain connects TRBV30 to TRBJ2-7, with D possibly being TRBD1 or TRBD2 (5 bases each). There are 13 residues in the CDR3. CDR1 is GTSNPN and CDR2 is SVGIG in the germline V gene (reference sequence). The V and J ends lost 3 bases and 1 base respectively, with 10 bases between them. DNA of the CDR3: TGTGCCTGGAGGACCGGGGCTTCCTACGAGCAGTACTTC. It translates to CAWRTGASYEQYF.

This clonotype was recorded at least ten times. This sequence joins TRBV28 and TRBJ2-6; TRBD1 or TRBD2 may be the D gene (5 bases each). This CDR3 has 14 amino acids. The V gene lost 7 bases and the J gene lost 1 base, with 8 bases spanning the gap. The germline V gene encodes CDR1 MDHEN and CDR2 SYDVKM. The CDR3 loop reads CASNEGSGANVLTF. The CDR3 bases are TGTGCCAGCAACGAGGGGTCTGGGGCCAACGTCCTGACTTTC.

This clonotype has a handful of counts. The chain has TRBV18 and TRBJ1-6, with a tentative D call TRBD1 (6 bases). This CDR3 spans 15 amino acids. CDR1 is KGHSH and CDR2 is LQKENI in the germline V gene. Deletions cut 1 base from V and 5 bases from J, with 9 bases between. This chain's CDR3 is CASSPRQDDNSPLHF. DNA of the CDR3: TGTGCCAGCTCACCACGACAGGATGATAATTCACCCCTCCACTTT.

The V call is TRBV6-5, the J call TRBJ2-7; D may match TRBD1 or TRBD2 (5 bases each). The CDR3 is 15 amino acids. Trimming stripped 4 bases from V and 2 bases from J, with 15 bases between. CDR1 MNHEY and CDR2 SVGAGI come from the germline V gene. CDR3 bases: TGTGCCAGCAGTTCCCCTCGGGGCCTAGCCTACGAGCAGTACTTC. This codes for CASSSPRGLAYEQYF.

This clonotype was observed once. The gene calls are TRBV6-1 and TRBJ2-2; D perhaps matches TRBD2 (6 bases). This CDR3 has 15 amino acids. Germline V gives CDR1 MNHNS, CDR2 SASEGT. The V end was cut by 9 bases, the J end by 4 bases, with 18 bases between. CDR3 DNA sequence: TGTGCCAGTGACCTCTGGCGGGGTAGCACCGGGGAGCTGTTTTTT. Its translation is CASDLWRGSTGELFF.

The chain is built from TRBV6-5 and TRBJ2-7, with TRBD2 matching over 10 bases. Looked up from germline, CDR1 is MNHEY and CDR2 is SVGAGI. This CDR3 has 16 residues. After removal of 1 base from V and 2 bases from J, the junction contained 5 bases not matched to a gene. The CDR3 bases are TGTGCCAGCAGTTACTGGGCTAGCGGGAGACCCTACGAGCAGTACTTC. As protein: CASSYWASGRPYEQYF.

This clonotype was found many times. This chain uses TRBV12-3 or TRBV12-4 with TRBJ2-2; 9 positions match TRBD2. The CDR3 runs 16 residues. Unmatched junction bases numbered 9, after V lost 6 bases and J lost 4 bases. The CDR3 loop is CASSATSGGGTGELFF. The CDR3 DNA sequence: TGTGCCAGCAGCGCGACTAGCGGAGGGGGCACCGGGGAGCTGTTTTTT.

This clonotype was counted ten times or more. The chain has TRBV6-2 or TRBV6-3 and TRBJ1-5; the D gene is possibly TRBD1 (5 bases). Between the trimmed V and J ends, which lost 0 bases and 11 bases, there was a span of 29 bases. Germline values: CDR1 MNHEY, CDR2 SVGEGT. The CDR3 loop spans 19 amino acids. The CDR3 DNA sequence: TGTGCCAGCAGTTACTCCCTGGGACTTAGACGCTTACGTGAATCATCCCAGCATTTT. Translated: CASSYSLGLRRLRESSQHF.

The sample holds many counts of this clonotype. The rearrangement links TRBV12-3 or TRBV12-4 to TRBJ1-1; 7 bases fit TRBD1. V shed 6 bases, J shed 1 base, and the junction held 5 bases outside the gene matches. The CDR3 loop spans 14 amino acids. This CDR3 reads CASRQRQGNTEAFF. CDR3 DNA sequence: TGTGCCAGCAGGCAGAGACAGGGGAACACTGAAGCTTTCTTT.